The clone carrying this TCR beta chain was detected only a few times. Its target is not known. Amplification from RNA transcripts yielded the TCR beta CDR3 regions. A first-round RT-PCR used HTBI primers, followed by a second-round multiplex PCR. Each CDR3 protein gets one entry after TCRdb re-called the multiplex PCR reads with MiXCR. Found here are 200,000 to 250,000 distinct CDR3 sequences, roughly 21% of them singletons; the top ten hold approximately 40%. This sample was included in a study of Graves' ophthalmopathy and Graves' hyperthyroidism. Study in general: Prior to any treatment, peripheral blood was collected at the time of initial diagnosis.

Looked up from germline, CDR1 is KGHSH and CDR2 is LQKENI. The CDR3 is made up of 14 amino acids. V gave up 1 base and J gave up 0 bases, with 7 bases separating them. The study's findings and limits: Most expanded clonotypes from thyroid (those above 0.001 frequency) were also found in blood.

The origin of this receptor is a woman aged 45-65 years with Graves' ophthalmopathy. The chain couples TRBV18 to TRBJ2-7; no clear D gene. Input material: peripheral blood. The CDR3 spells CASSPQASSYEQYF. CDR3 DNA sequence: TGTGCCAGCTCACCACAGGCTAGCTCCTACGAGCAGTACTTC.